The rows below give T cell receptor beta chains drawn from one sample of a study of OX40 agonist ivuxolimab in advanced cancers. Clones were read by immunoSEQ multiplex PCR, and TCRdb kept only the in-frame ones, dropping some. The sample lists approximately 70,000 clones; about 83% were seen once. The sequenced sample was CD4+ or CD8+ T cells sorted from blood, obtained in a trial of the OX40 agonist ivuxolimab. The receptors were gathered from an adult with an advanced solid tumor such as melanoma, head and neck, liver or kidney cancer. The CDR3 runs from the conserved cysteine through the conserved F or W. The D gene is left open where the match is weak. Clone size is stated in some rows and not others, as once, few, many or a class when expanded.

cdr3_nt: TGCGCCAGCAGCTCCGACCAGAACACTGAAGCTTTCTTT
cdr3_aa: CASSSDQNTEAFF
d_call: NA
clone_size: NA
j_call: TRBJ1-1
v_call: TRBV5-1

cdr3_nt: TGTGCCAGCAACGTCCCAGGGAGCACTGAAGCTTTCTTT
cdr3_aa: CASNVPGSTEAFF
d_call: NA
clone_size: NA
j_call: TRBJ1-1
v_call: TRBV6-1

cdr3_nt: TGTGCCAGCAGCTTGGGTACTGGGGCCAACGTCCTGACTTTC
cdr3_aa: CASSLGTGANVLTF
d_call: NA
clone_size: NA
j_call: TRBJ2-6
v_call: TRBV7-3

cdr3_nt: TGCAGCGTCAGGGACAGTCCCGGGGAGCTGTTTTTT
cdr3_aa: CSVRDSPGELFF
d_call: TRBD1
clone_size: NA
j_call: TRBJ2-2
v_call: TRBV29-1

cdr3_nt: TGTGCCAGCAGTTACGGTTCAGGGGCAGATCGGTATGGCTACACCTTC
cdr3_aa: CASSYGSGADRYGYTF
d_call: NA
clone_size: NA
j_call: TRBJ1-2
v_call: TRBV6-5

cdr3_nt: TGCGCCAGCAGCCCTGGACAGACCTACGAGCAGTACTTC
cdr3_aa: CASSPGQTYEQYF
d_call: NA
clone_size: NA
j_call: TRBJ2-7
v_call: TRBV5-1

cdr3_nt: TGTGCCAGCAGCTTTGTGACGTTAACTAGTTCCAACTACAATGAGCAGTTCTTC
cdr3_aa: CASSFVTLTSSNYNEQFF
d_call: NA
clone_size: NA
j_call: TRBJ2-1
v_call: TRBV12-1

cdr3_nt: TGCGCCAGCAGGAGAGCCCCGACGACGGACGAGCAGTACTTC
cdr3_aa: CASRRAPTTDEQYF
d_call: NA
clone_size: NA
j_call: TRBJ2-7
v_call: TRBV5-1

cdr3_nt: TGCGCCAGCAGCTTGGGTCAGGAAACCGGGGAGCTGTTTTTT
cdr3_aa: CASSLGQETGELFF
d_call: NA
clone_size: NA
j_call: TRBJ2-2
v_call: TRBV5-1

cdr3_nt: TGTGCCAGCAGCTTAGCCGGACAGAGTGAAGCTTTCTTT
cdr3_aa: CASSLAGQSEAFF
d_call: NA
clone_size: NA
j_call: TRBJ1-1
v_call: TRBV7-6

cdr3_nt: TGTGCCAGCAGCGCCCCGGACAGGGAAAGGGAAGCTTTCTTT
cdr3_aa: CASSAPDREREAFF
d_call: TRBD1
clone_size: NA
j_call: TRBJ1-1
v_call: TRBV9

cdr3_nt: TGCGCCAGCAGCTTGGGACTAGCGGAAACCCAGACGCAGTATTTT
cdr3_aa: CASSLGLAETQTQYF
d_call: TRBD2
clone_size: NA
j_call: TRBJ2-3
v_call: TRBV5-1

cdr3_nt: TGTGCCAGCACCTTAAGGGCTGAGGGGATGGGGCCCCAGCATTTT
cdr3_aa: CASTLRAEGMGPQHF
d_call: NA
clone_size: NA
j_call: TRBJ1-5
v_call: TRBV7-8

cdr3_nt: TGTGCCAGCAGCCAAGATTCCCGGGTCCTCTCTGGAAACACCATATATTTT
cdr3_aa: CASSQDSRVLSGNTIYF
d_call: NA
clone_size: once
j_call: TRBJ1-3
v_call: TRBV4-2

cdr3_nt: TGTGCCAGCAGCTTCAGCGGGGGGGCCTGGGATACGCAGTATTTT
cdr3_aa: CASSFSGGAWDTQYF
d_call: TRBD2
clone_size: NA
j_call: TRBJ2-3
v_call: TRBV5-4

cdr3_nt: TGTGCTAGTGGTCGACTAGTAGGGGACTACAATGAGCAGTTCTTC
cdr3_aa: CASGRLVGDYNEQFF
d_call: NA
clone_size: NA
j_call: TRBJ2-1
v_call: TRBV12-5

cdr3_nt: TGTGCCAGCAGCGATCGATACGGGACAGCTAATGAAAAACTGTTTTTT
cdr3_aa: CASSDRYGTANEKLFF
d_call: TRBD1
clone_size: NA
j_call: TRBJ1-4
v_call: TRBV7-2

cdr3_nt: TGTGCCAGCAGTGAAGGTGGGAGCTCCTACAATGAGCAGTTCTTC
cdr3_aa: CASSEGGSSYNEQFF
d_call: NA
clone_size: NA
j_call: TRBJ2-1
v_call: TRBV2